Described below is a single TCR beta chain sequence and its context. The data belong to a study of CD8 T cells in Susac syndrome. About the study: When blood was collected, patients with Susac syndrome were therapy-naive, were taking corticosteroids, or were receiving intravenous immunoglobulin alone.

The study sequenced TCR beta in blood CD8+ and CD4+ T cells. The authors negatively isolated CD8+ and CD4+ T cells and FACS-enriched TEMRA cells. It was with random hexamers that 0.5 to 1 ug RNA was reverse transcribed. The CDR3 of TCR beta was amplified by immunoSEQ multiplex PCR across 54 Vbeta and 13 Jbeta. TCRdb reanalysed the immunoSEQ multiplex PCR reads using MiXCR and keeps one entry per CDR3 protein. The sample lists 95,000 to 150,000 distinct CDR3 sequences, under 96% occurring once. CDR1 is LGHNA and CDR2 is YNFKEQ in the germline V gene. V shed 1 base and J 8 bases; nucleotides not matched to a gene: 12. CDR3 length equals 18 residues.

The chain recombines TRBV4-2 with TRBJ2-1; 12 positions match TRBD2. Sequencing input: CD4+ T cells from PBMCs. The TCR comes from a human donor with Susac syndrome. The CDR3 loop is CASSQGTVASGRADEQFF. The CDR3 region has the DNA TGTGCCAGCAGCCAAGGGACGGTGGCTAGCGGGAGGGCAGATGAGCAGTTCTTC.